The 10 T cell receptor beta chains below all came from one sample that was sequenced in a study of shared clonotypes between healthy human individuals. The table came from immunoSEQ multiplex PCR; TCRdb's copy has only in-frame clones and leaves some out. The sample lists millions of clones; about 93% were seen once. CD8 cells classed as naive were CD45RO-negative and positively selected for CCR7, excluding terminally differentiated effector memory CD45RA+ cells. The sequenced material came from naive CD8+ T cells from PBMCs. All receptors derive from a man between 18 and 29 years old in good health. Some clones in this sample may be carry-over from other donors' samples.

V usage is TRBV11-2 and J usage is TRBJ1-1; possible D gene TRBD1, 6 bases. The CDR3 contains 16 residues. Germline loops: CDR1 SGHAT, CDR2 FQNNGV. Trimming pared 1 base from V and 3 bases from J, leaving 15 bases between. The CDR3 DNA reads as TGTGCCAGCAGCTTAGTGCAGGGGCCACAGGACACTGAAGCTTTCTTT. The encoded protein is CASSLVQGPQDTEAFF.

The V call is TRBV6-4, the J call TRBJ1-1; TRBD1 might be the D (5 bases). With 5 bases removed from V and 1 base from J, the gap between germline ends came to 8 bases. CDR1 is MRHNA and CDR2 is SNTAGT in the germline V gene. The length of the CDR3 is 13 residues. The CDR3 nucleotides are TGTGCCAGCAGTCTACAGGAGAACACTGAAGCTTTCTTT. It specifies CASSLQENTEAFF.

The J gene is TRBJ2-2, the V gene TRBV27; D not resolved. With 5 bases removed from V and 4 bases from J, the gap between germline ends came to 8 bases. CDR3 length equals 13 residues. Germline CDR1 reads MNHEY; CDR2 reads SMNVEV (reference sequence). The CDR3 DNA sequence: TGTGCCAGCAGTCCCCCGATCACCGGGGAGCTGTTTTTT. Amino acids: CASSPPITGELFF.

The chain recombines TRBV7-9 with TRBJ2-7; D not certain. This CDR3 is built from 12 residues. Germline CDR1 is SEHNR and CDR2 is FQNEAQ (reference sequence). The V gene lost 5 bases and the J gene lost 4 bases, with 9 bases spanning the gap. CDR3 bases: TGTGCCAGCAGCGTCAAAGGGTACGAGCAGTACTTC. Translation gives CASSVKGYEQYF.

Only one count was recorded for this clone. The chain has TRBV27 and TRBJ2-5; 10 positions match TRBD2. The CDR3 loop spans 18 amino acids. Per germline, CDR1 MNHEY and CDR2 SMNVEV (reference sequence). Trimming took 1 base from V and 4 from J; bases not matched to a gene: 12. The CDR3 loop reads CASSLLSSGGSLGETQYF. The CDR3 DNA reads TGTGCCAGCAGTTTATTGTCTAGCGGGGGAAGCCTCGGAGAGACCCAGTACTTC.

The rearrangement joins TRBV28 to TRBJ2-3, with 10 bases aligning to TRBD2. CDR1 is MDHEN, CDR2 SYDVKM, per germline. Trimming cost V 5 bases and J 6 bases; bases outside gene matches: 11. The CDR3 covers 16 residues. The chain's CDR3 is CASSPIAGGLEDTQYF. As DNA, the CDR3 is TGTGCCAGCAGTCCAATAGCGGGAGGACTGGAGGATACGCAGTATTTT.

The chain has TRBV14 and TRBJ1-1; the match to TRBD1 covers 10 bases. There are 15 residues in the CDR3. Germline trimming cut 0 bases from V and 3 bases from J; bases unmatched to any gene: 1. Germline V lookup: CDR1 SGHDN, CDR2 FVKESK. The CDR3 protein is CASSQDGQGDTEAFF. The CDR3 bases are TGTGCCAGCAGCCAAGATGGACAGGGGGACACTGAAGCTTTCTTT.

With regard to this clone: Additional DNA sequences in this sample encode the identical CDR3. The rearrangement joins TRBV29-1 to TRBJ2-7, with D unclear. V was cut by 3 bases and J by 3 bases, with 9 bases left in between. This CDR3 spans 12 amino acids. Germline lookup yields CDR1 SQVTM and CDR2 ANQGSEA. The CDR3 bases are TGCAGCGTTGAGATGGGCAGCTACGAGCAGTACTTC. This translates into CSVEMGSYEQYF.

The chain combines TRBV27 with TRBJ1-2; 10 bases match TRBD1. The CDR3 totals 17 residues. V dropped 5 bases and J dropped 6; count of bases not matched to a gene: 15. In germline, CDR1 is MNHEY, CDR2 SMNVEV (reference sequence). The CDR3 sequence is CASSPSPPGQGKDGYTF. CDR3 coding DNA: TGTGCCAGCAGTCCGAGTCCACCGGGACAGGGGAAAGATGGCTACACCTTC.

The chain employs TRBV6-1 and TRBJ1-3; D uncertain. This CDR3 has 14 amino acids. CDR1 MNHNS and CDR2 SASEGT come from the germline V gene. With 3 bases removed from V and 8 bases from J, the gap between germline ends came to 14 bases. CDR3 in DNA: TGTGCCAGCAGTGACAACAGTGTCTCGTACACCATATATTTT. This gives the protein CASSDNSVSYTIYF.